These 5 T cell receptor beta chains were sequenced from one sample in a study of cytomegalovirus exposure and HLA in healthy donors. PCR involved 60 Vbeta and 13 Jbeta primers. Sequencing was performed with immunoSEQ multiplex PCR; in TCRdb, only in-frame clones are kept and a portion is missing. The top ten hold less than 8% of the sample, which has about 77,000 clones, less than 80% seen once. Material for sequencing was PBMCs. The receptors originated from a middle-aged woman in good health and CMV-seronegative.

The chain carries TRBV10-1 and TRBJ1-2; 10 nucleotides line up with TRBD1. Germline CDR1 is WNHNN and CDR2 is SYGVQD (reference sequence). The CDR3 covers 15 residues. V lost 2 bases, J lost 4 bases, and 4 bases stayed unmatched. The CDR3 here is CASSEVWTGGYGYTF. The CDR3 bases are TGCGCCAGCAGTGAGGTCTGGACAGGGGGCTATGGCTACACCTTC.

The chain has TRBV6-1 and TRBJ1-1; TRBD1 matches 9 bases. This CDR3 contains 15 residues. The junction had 10 bases not matched to a gene; V was cut back by 4 bases and J by 7 bases. Germline CDR1 reads MNHNS; CDR2 reads SASEGT. CDR3 nucleotides: TGTGCCAGCAGTGTTGGGACAGGGACGTGGGTTGAAGCTTTCTTT. Amino acid sequence: CASSVGTGTWVEAFF.

This clone was recorded a few times. The chain links TRBV5-1 to TRBJ1-1, with D hard to call. The CDR3 is made up of 14 amino acids. Germline CDR1 and CDR2: SGHRS and YFSETQ. V was clipped by 4 bases and J by 1 base, with 11 bases between them. The CDR3, as DNA: TGCGCCAGCAGCCCATTCACGGGGAACACTGAAGCTTTCTTT. Translated: CASSPFTGNTEAFF.

The chain combines TRBV7-2 with TRBJ2-7; possibly TRBD2 for D (6 bases). The V gene lost 5 bases and the J gene lost 7 bases, with 18 bases spanning the gap. The CDR3 is made up of 14 amino acids. The germline V gene has CDR1 SGHTA and CDR2 FQGNSA. The CDR3 spells CASSQDWAGKEQYF. As DNA, the CDR3 is TGTGCCAGCAGCCAAGACTGGGCGGGAAAGGAGCAGTACTTC. The whole variable domain, filled in from reference TRBV7-2 and TRBJ2-7, reads GAGVSQSPSNKVTEKGKDVELRCDPISGHTALYWYRQSLGQGLEFLIYFQGNSAPDKSGLPSDRFSAERTGGSVSTLTIQRTQQEDSAVYLCASSQDWAGKEQYFGPGTRLTVT.

The chain recombines TRBV5-4 with TRBJ2-2; maybe TRBD2 (7 bases). The CDR3 consists of 16 residues. V dropped 0 bases and J dropped 6 bases, with 15 bases sitting between them. Looked up from germline, CDR1 is SGHNT and CDR2 is YYREEE (reference sequence). CDR3 residues: CASSLAVGGPSGELFF. DNA of the CDR3: TGTGCCAGCAGCTTGGCCGTGGGGGGGCCATCCGGGGAGCTGTTTTTT.